A single sample gave rise to the 13 T cell receptor beta chains below, sequenced in a study of blood T cell repertoires in COVID-19. Clones were read by immunoSEQ multiplex PCR, and TCRdb kept only the in-frame ones, dropping some. The sample has approximately 76,000 clones, roughly 85% seen once; the top ten hold 8.3%. What was sequenced was peripheral blood. The receptors derive from a man younger than 45 with acute or convalescent COVID-19.

This sequence joins TRBV7-3 and TRBJ1-1, with TRBD1 identical over 8 bases. Unmatched junction bases numbered 8, after V lost 5 bases and J lost 6 bases. The germline CDR1 and CDR2 sequences are SGHTA and FQGTGA. The CDR3 is made up of 14 amino acids. This CDR3 reads CASSMTGVGSEAFF. The CDR3 DNA follows: TGTGCCAGCAGCATGACAGGGGTGGGTTCTGAAGCTTTCTTT.

CDR3 nucleotide sequence: TGCGCCAGCCTACCGCCGTCCAGCGCGGTCCACGAGCAGTACTTC. It yields the protein CASLPPSSAVHEQYF. The V gene is TRBV10-2, the J gene TRBJ2-7; no clear D gene. Germline values: CDR1 WSHSY, CDR2 SAAADI. The ends were cut back, 8 bases at V and 5 bases at J, with 22 bases in the middle. The length of the CDR3 is 15 residues.

The chain carries TRBV9 and TRBJ1-4; tentatively, D is TRBD1 (6 bases). The CDR3 consists of 18 residues. With 3 bases removed from V and 8 bases from J, the gap between germline ends came to 26 bases. The V gene's germline CDR1 is SGDLS and CDR2 YYNGEE. In nucleotides, the CDR3 is TGTGCCAGCAGCGCGCCCCATCTCAGGGGTGGAGCGATCGAAAAACTGTTTTTT. It translates to CASSAPHLRGGAIEKLFF.

This chain uses TRBV18 with TRBJ1-1; 8 positions match TRBD1. The germline gives CDR1 KGHSH, CDR2 LQKENI. The CDR3 covers 19 residues. With 3 bases clipped from V and 4 bases from J, the junction kept 19 bases outside the gene matches. Here the CDR3 reads CASSPRGLAGGLGSTEAFF. The DNA of the CDR3 is TGTGCCAGCTCACCCCGGGGTCTAGCAGGGGGCTTAGGCAGCACTGAAGCTTTCTTT.

The chain carries TRBV29-1 and TRBJ2-3, with 9 bases that match TRBD1. The CDR3 is made up of 15 amino acids. Germline CDR1 reads SQVTM; CDR2 reads ANQGSEA. The J segment lost 1 base and the V segment lost 6 bases, leaving 8 bases of the junction unmatched. The CDR3 region has the DNA TGCAGCGTGGGACAGGGACGGGTTGGCACAGATACGCAGTATTTT. As protein: CSVGQGRVGTDTQYF.

On this clone: Other DNA variants within this sample encode the same CDR3. J is TRBJ1-1 and V is TRBV9, with D unclear. Germline CDR1 SGDLS, CDR2 YYNGEE. The CDR3 covers 14 residues. Trimming took 3 bases from V and 2 from J, leaving 11 bases between them. CDR3 loop: CASSAQTGNTEAFF. CDR3 bases: TGTGCCAGCAGCGCCCAAACGGGTAACACTGAAGCTTTCTTT.

This chain connects TRBV29-1 to TRBJ2-1; D may be TRBD2 (6 bases). V was cut by 4 bases and J by 1 base, with 11 bases left in between. This CDR3 contains 14 residues. Germline CDR1 SQVTM, CDR2 ANQGSEA. CDR3 nucleotide sequence: TGCAGCGTTGTCCGTCGGGAGTCCTACAATGAGCAGTTCTTC. Its protein product is CSVVRRESYNEQFF.

This clone occurred a few times. The rearrangement uses TRBV5-4 and TRBJ2-5, with TRBD2 as a possible D gene (7 bases). Germline V gene sequence: CDR1 SGHNT, CDR2 YYREEE (reference sequence). The CDR3 sequence is 15 residues long. V lost 3 bases and J lost 5, with 17 bases in between. CDR3 amino acids: CASSSGGRQRETQYF. The CDR3, as DNA: TGTGCCAGCAGCTCGGGGGGCAGACAAAGGGAGACCCAGTACTTC.

The chain employs TRBV6-2 or TRBV6-3 and TRBJ2-3; D not resolved. This CDR3 spans 14 amino acids. Germline V CDR1 and CDR2: MNHEY, SVGEGT. Deletions cut 6 bases from V and 2 bases from J, with 12 bases between. CDR3 protein: CASSREAYTDTQYF. The CDR3 DNA reads TGTGCCAGCAGCCGAGAAGCATACACAGATACGCAGTATTTT.

V usage is TRBV4-1 and J usage is TRBJ2-5, with TRBD2 matching over 9 bases. The ends lost 6 bases at V and 4 bases at J; junction bases unmatched: 9. The CDR3 sequence is 15 residues long. CDR1 and CDR2 (germline): MGHRA, YSYEKL. The CDR3 sequence: CASSLAGEYRETQYF. The CDR3 coding sequence is TGCGCCAGCAGTTTAGCGGGAGAATACCGAGAGACCCAGTACTTC.

The V and J genes are TRBV6-4 and TRBJ2-7; a weak D match, TRBD2 (6 bases). V lost 7 bases and J 4 bases, leaving 17 bases between the germline ends. The V gene's germline CDR1 is MRHNA and CDR2 SNTAGT. The CDR3 runs to 14 residues. This CDR3 is CASKVVAESYEQYF. In DNA, the CDR3 is TGTGCCAGCAAGGTGGTAGCGGAATCTTACGAGCAGTACTTC.

The chain carries TRBV7-9 and TRBJ2-3; no firm D call. CDR3 length: 14 residues. Germline CDR1 is SEHNR and CDR2 is FQNEAQ (reference sequence). Trimming took 3 bases from V and 2 from J, leaving 9 bases between them. The CDR3 nucleotides are TGTGCCAGCAGCTTGAGCGCCTACACAGATACGCAGTATTTT. This gives the protein CASSLSAYTDTQYF.

The J gene is TRBJ2-7, the V gene TRBV4-1; 12 nucleotides line up with TRBD1. The CDR3 loop spans 15 amino acids. Trimming took 3 bases from V and 3 from J; bases not matched to a gene: 3. Germline CDR1 is MGHRA and CDR2 is YSYEKL. The CDR3 sequence: CASSQGTGGSYEQYF. In DNA, the CDR3 is TGCGCCAGCAGCCAGGGGACAGGGGGCAGCTACGAGCAGTACTTC.